This T cell receptor (beta chain) stems from a study of post-analysis software for immune sequencing data. Each TCR beta cDNA library carried unique molecular identifiers. TCRdb analysed the PCR reads with MiXCR anew, one entry per CDR3 protein. The table has approximately 350,000 distinct CDR3 sequences, about a third seen once. Study results and limitations: Controls had lower frequencies than patients of about 5 TRBV segments, which included TRBV5-6, TRBV5-1 and TRBV20-1. Compared with controls, patients showed significantly lower normalized Chao1 diversity.

Regarding this clonotype: The target antigen is unknown.

Germline V CDR1 and CDR2: LGHDT, YNNKEL (reference sequence). This CDR3 region has 14 residues. The V and J ends lost 3 bases and 1 base respectively, with 9 bases between them. Sequenced material: blood. This rearrangement joins TRBV3-1 to TRBJ1-1, with D tentatively TRBD1 (5 bases). This clonotype was sampled from a girl aged 5-17 years with multiple sclerosis. This CDR3 reads CASSHAGQNTEAFF. The CDR3 bases are TGTGCCAGCAGCCATGCAGGGCAGAACACTGAAGCTTTCTTT.